The TCR beta chain under discussion was sequenced for a study of T-cell reconstitution after alpha-beta-depleted transplantation in children. Study-wide results and caveats: At around two months after transplant, the alpha-beta T cells were reportedly derived from several hundred expanded clones that came from non-depleted graft cells. Where some patients showed high TCRbeta diversity at day 60, it came from recipient T cells and thymic progenitors that had survived. Counts and diversity of T cells one year after transplant came mostly from newly produced T cells.

A library of TCRbeta sequences, prepared with unique molecular identifiers, was generated. TCRdb called the PCR reads again in MiXCR, with one record for every CDR3 protein. This table has roughly 400,000 distinct CDR3 sequences, roughly 44% appearing once. Concerning this clonotype: Its antigen remains unidentified.

Per germline, CDR1 PRHDT and CDR2 FYEKMQ (reference sequence). The ends lost 0 bases at V and 2 bases at J; junction bases unmatched: 4. This CDR3 is 15 amino acids long. Sequenced material: PBMCs, taken before TCRalphabeta/CD19-depleted stem cell transplant. This clonotype was sampled from a girl aged 2-9 years with aplastic anemia, due to receive a stem cell transplant. The chain is built from TRBV13 and TRBJ2-7; 7 bases map to TRBD2. The CDR3 region has the DNA TGTGCCAGCAGCTTAGGGGGCGGGGGAACCTACGAGCAGTACTTC. It yields the protein CASSLGGGGTYEQYF.